This T cell receptor (beta chain) was recovered during a study of T cells in Graves' hyperthyroidism and ophthalmopathy. Amplified TCR beta CDR3 regions derived from RNA transcripts. RT-PCR in the first round (using the HTBI primer set) targeted the TCR CDR3. TCRdb ran MiXCR on the multiplex PCR reads and lists one entry per CDR3 protein. The sample has 500,000 to 600,000 distinct CDR3 sequences; around 46% are singletons. This clonotype was seen at least ten times. Input material: peripheral blood or thyroid tissue (not recorded which). The TCR was taken from a woman under 30 with Graves' hyperthyroidism.

CDR3 region: CASSSRGQGGRGLFF. The CDR3, as DNA: TGTGCCAGCAGCTCGCGCGGACAGGGGGGGAGGGGGCTGTTTTTT. The chain links TRBV7-2 to TRBJ2-2, with 10 bases that match TRBD1. The CDR3 totals 15 residues. V lost 4 bases to trimming and J lost 13 bases; unmatched junction nucleotides: 12. Germline V gene data show CDR1 as SGHTA and CDR2 as FQGNSA.